The sequence of this T cell receptor beta chain was determined in a study of OX40 agonist ivuxolimab in advanced cancers. About the study: The study reported partial responses in three patients: one hepatocellular carcinoma, two cutaneous melanoma. Study conclusions and caveats: Expanded clones tended on average to be more numerous among CD8+ T cells than CD4+. Clonal expansion was among the lowest in partial responders at 0.1-3.0 mg/kg, especially CD8+. At 0.1 to 3.0 mg/kg, clonal expansion of CD4+ and CD8+ blood T cells had occurred by week 6.

CDR1 is SEHNR and CDR2 is FQNEAQ in the germline V gene (reference sequence). The CDR3 is 15 residues long. Trimming cost V 5 bases and J 8 bases, with 21 bases left between them. Method: immunoSEQ multiplex PCR; TCRdb's copy keeps in-frame clones and lacks some. The repertoire includes around 50,000 clones, almost 90% of them detected once, and about 8% sits in the top ten. On this clone: Its antigen remains unidentified.

The chain carries TRBV7-9 and TRBJ1-2; no definite D call. The sample here was CD4+ or CD8+ T cells sorted from blood, taken in a trial of the OX40 agonist ivuxolimab. This receptor was obtained from an adult with an advanced solid tumor such as melanoma, head and neck, liver or kidney cancer. This chain's CDR3 is CASSQEGTRTGGYTF. The CDR3 coding sequence is TGTGCCAGCAGCCAAGAGGGCACACGGACGGGCGGCTACACCTTC.